This T cell receptor (beta chain) comes out of a study of human T cells and chemical hapten exposure (dated by TCRdb to about 2021). For context, the study as a whole: For sensitization, 2% DPC in acetone was applied to an approximately 2 cm by approximately 2 cm area of upper inner arm skin. Throughout the study period of approximately 23 weeks, patients also received therapeutic DPC doses to the scalp every week. Around 30 alopecia patients provided blood for TCR sequencing at one to four time points (pre-sensitization, 2, 6 and 24 weeks). Patient blood was sampled pre-sensitization (week 0) and at 2, 6 and about 24 weeks after DPC sensitization. The mostly female patient cohort included alopecia areata with under or over 50% scalp involvement, alopecia totalis and alopecia universalis. Libraries were pooled for sequencing, and variation in per-sample TCR yields was attributed mainly to small differences in library volumes within the pool. Patch testing was done on the upper back using Finn chambers containing 0.01% DPC, and results were scored after 6 days according to International Contact Dermatitis Research Group standards. In alopecia patients, the study followed how the peripheral blood TCR repertoire changed in vivo over primary and secondary sensitization to diphenylcyclopropenone (DPC), a hapten.

The junction carries 12 bases between V and J, which are trimmed by 0 bases and 4 bases respectively. The CDR3 starts with the cysteine, ends with the phenylalanine, and has 15 residues. CDR3 DNA only is kept here, 45 bases in frame from base 1. The germline V gene encodes CDR1 LGHDT and CDR2 YNNKEL (reference sequence). Overall study results and their limits: Compared with pre-sensitization or healthy control sets, expanded TCRs formed significantly more large CDR3 similarity clusters, which is consistent with antigen-driven responses. Alopecia, a presumed autoimmune disease, was present in all patients, so the immune response of the patients might differ from that of healthy individuals. DPC sensitization did not change how many TCRs were above 1 in 1000 frequency, and no evidence was found of alterations in global repertoire structure. The number of PT1 expanded TCRs positively correlated with patch test score, significant at thresholds 8, 16 and 32 but not 4. Repeated subsampling changed both the strength of the expansion versus patch-test correlation and the threshold at which the correlation became significant.

The sample's time point, from its label and the paper: pre-sensitization, week 0. Read against the paper, the sample's treatment or condition label means: therapeutic diphenylcyclopropenone sensitization with weekly scalp DPC. At each patch-test visit, blood was drawn before the patch test was applied. Patients were eligible if aged 18 to 70, diagnosed with alopecia and judged suitable for DPC therapy, and pregnant patients were excluded. Unfractionated whole blood was collected in Tempus Blood RNA tubes, and total RNA was extracted from that blood. Library method: RACE. Sequencing was performed on a NextSeq 500. Library preparation attached unique molecular identifiers to individual cDNA molecules for quantitative, reproducible TCR counting. For every blood RNA sample, sequencing covered both the TCR alpha and TCR beta chains. The paper's processing steps were these. The median number of TCRs per sample was over 95,000, ranging from roughly 23,224 to 690,600. V, J and CDR3 annotation of the TCR reads was carried out using the Decombinator software suite. To make PS versus PT1 abundance plots, every sample was subsampled to the same number of TCRs (28,000). Expanded TCRs were defined as absent before sensitization and observed at least eight times at the 2-week time point. The public reads were reanalyzed by TCRdb: fastp trimming at Q25, MiXCR alignment, in-frame beta chains only. Records with the same CDR3 protein are collapsed into one entry carrying the most frequent genes and DNA. TCRdb's processing, not the authors' own work, is the source of the V and J calls. In this sample the table shows about 380,000 distinct CDR3 sequences, less than 6.5% of which occur a single time. The top ten constitute 2.6% of the sample.

This clonotype was recorded at least ten times. This clone's antigen is unknown. Base qualities are missing; no much larger clone stands one base away. The sequenced sample was whole blood, obtained in connection with sensitization to the hapten diphenylcyclopropenone (DPC). The V and J genes are TRBV3-1 and TRBJ1-2; the D segment could be TRBD1, given 6 matching bases. This clonotype was obtained from a woman aged 45 to 65 with alopecia areata. Some clones in this sample may be carry-over from other donors' samples. The DNA sequence is as follows: TGTGCCAGCAGCCAAGAGCCGACAGGCGGCTATGGCTACACCTTC. The translation is CASSQEPTGGYGYTF.